Each of the 3 T cell receptor beta chains below was sequenced from the same sample in a study of blood T cell repertoires in COVID-19. Sequencing was performed with immunoSEQ multiplex PCR; in TCRdb, only in-frame clones are kept and a portion is missing. The sample consists of about 530,000 clones, roughly nine tenths of them appearing once. The sample was peripheral blood. The receptor set was obtained from a woman in her fifties or sixties with COVID-19, enrolled during active disease.

V gene TRBV28 combines with J gene TRBJ1-1; 9 nucleotides agree with TRBD1. V shed 5 bases, J shed 10 bases, and the junction held 5 bases outside the gene matches. The germline V gene has CDR1 MDHEN and CDR2 SYDVKM. The CDR3 runs 12 residues. The CDR3 protein is CASSPQGATAFF. CDR3 DNA: TGTGCCAGCAGTCCACAGGGGGCAACAGCTTTCTTT. The full variable domain, completed using reference TRBV28 and TRBJ1-1, is DVKVTQSSRYLVKRTGEKVFLECVQDMDHENMFWYRQDPGLGLRLIYFSYDVKMKEKGDIPEGYSVSREKKERFSLILESASTNQTSMYLCASSPQGATAFFGQGTRLTVV.

The rearrangement joins TRBV6-2 or TRBV6-3 to TRBJ1-2; D remains ambiguous. Germline V gives CDR1 MNHEY, CDR2 SVGEGT. The CDR3 extends over 12 amino acids. The ends were cut back, 0 bases at V and 5 bases at J, with 4 bases in the middle. This CDR3 reads CASSYSRYGYTF. CDR3 nucleotide sequence: TGTGCCAGCAGTTACTCCCGGTATGGCTACACCTTC.

The V and J genes are TRBV29-1 and TRBJ1-1; maybe TRBD1 (6 bases). From germline, CDR1 is SQVTM and CDR2 ANQGSEA. This CDR3 is built from 13 residues. V was trimmed by 0 bases and J by 10 bases, leaving 15 bases between them. Here the CDR3 DNA reads TGCAGCGTTGAAGATACCCCCCGGACAGTAGCTTTCTTT. The encoded protein is CSVEDTPRTVAFF.